The 14 T cell receptor beta chains below were found in one sample sequenced in a study of blood T cells in healthy people across ages. A second about 6 to 12 cycle PCR used barcoded and J-beta primers. TCRdb processed the 5' RACE reads anew with MiXCR; each CDR3 protein has one entry. Among about 2 million distinct CDR3 sequences listed, about 50% were seen once. Sequenced material: blood. The receptors were gathered from a middle-aged woman in good health.

The rearrangement uses TRBV5-8 and TRBJ2-6; D is uncertain. V was pared by 4 bases and J by 6 bases, with 5 bases between. There are 12 residues in the CDR3. In germline, CDR1 is SGHTS, CDR2 YDEGEE. The CDR3 spells CASSAMANVLTF. DNA of the CDR3: TGTGCCAGCAGCGCCATGGCCAACGTCCTGACTTTC.

The chain links TRBV29-1 to TRBJ1-1, with D uncertain. Trimming removed 4 bases at V and 6 bases at J, with 15 bases between. In germline, CDR1 is SQVTM, CDR2 ANQGSEA. The CDR3 is 13 amino acids. The CDR3 sequence: CSVGGLSYPEAFF. The CDR3 coding sequence is TGCAGCGTTGGGGGTCTTAGTTATCCTGAAGCTTTCTTT.

The chain has TRBV15 and TRBJ1-4; maybe TRBD1 (5 bases). This CDR3 has 16 residues. Trimming took 7 bases from V and 0 from J, leaving 15 bases between them. CDR1 is LNHNV and CDR2 is YYDKDF in the germline V gene (reference sequence). This CDR3 reads CATKLGGDATNEKLFF. DNA for the CDR3: TGTGCCACCAAACTCGGGGGGGACGCAACTAATGAAAAACTGTTTTTT.

V is TRBV27 and J is TRBJ2-1, with 13 bases matching TRBD2. Germline CDR1 MNHEY, CDR2 SMNVEV (reference sequence). The CDR3 loop spans 14 amino acids. With V trimmed by 2 bases and J by 12 bases, 4 bases remained unmatched. CDR3 loop: CASSLTGLAGRQFF. The CDR3 coding sequence is TGTGCCAGCAGTTTAACGGGACTAGCGGGGAGGCAGTTCTTC.

This clonotype was picked up a small number of times. The chain links TRBV3-1 to TRBJ2-7; TRBD2 might be the D (5 bases). The CDR3 is made up of 15 amino acids. Germline-derived CDR1 and CDR2 are LGHDT and YNNKEL (reference sequence). Trimming left V 3 bases short and J 2 bases short, with 14 bases between. In DNA form, the CDR3 reads TGTGCCAGCAGCCAGTATGAGGTCGGGACCTACGAGCAGTACTTC. This encodes CASSQYEVGTYEQYF.

V usage is TRBV4-3 and J usage is TRBJ1-1, with 10 bases fitting TRBD1. Germline loops: CDR1 LGHNA, CDR2 YSLEER. Trimming removed 1 base from V and 4 bases from J; junction bases left unmatched: 3. This CDR3 has 15 amino acids. Written as DNA, the CDR3 is TGCGCCAGCAGCCAAGGGACAGGGGGAATCACTGAAGCTTTCTTT. Translated, it gives CASSQGTGGITEAFF.

The chain uses TRBV12-3 or TRBV12-4 and TRBJ2-3; 10 bases match TRBD2. Trimming cost V 4 bases and J 4 bases; bases outside gene matches: 5. The CDR3 extends over 15 amino acids. CDR3: CASSSAGGESDTQYF. In DNA, the CDR3 is TGTGCCAGCAGTTCAGCGGGGGGGGAGTCAGATACGCAGTATTTT.

The rearrangement uses TRBV6-5 and TRBJ2-1; 9 bases are shared with TRBD2. Germline V gene sequence: CDR1 MNHEY, CDR2 SVGAGI. CDR3 length equals 18 residues. Trimming at V came to 0 bases and at J to 5 bases, leaving 11 bases not matched to a gene. The DNA of the CDR3 is TGTGCCAGCAGTTACTCGGGGATAGCGGGGGCTTTGAACAATGAGCAGTTCTTC. Translation: CASSYSGIAGALNNEQFF.

The chain couples TRBV20-1 to TRBJ2-1, with TRBD2 matching 8 bases. Germline CDR1 is DFQATT and CDR2 is SNEGSKA (reference sequence). The CDR3 spans 14 residues. V dropped 5 bases and J dropped 9; count of bases not matched to a gene: 12. CDR3 region: CSAGGRGLDSEQFF. CDR3 sequence (DNA): TGCAGTGCTGGGGGGAGGGGACTAGATTCTGAGCAGTTCTTC.

This clonotype has more than one count but fewer than ten. At one boundary the junction diverges from the germline segment, which might be a read error. The J gene is TRBJ2-1, the V gene TRBV6-1; 12 nucleotides agree with TRBD1. CDR1 and CDR2 from the germline V gene are MNHNS and SASEGT. The CDR3 totals 18 residues. The CDR3 spells CASSKAISGTGGFNEQFF. The CDR3 region has the DNA TGTGCCAGCAGTAAAGCGATTTCCGGGACAGGGGGCTTTAATGAGCAGTTCTTC.

Ten or more counts support this clonotype. J is TRBJ2-3 and V is TRBV6-2 or TRBV6-3, with TRBD2 matching over 8 bases. V lost 2 bases and J lost 1; bases outside the gene matches: 8. The CDR3 loop spans 17 amino acids. In germline, CDR1 is MNHEY, CDR2 SVGEGT. The CDR3 sequence is CASSYRSPGRGTDTQYF. CDR3 DNA: TGTGCCAGCAGTTACCGATCTCCCGGGAGGGGCACAGATACGCAGTATTTT.

This chain connects TRBV25-1 to TRBJ2-3, with TRBD2 matching 8 bases. The ends lost 6 bases at V and 1 base at J; junction bases unmatched: 15. Germline CDR1 MGHDK, CDR2 SYGVNS. This CDR3 region has 18 residues. The CDR3 reads CASSDAPGGGGGTDTQYF. The CDR3 coding sequence is TGTGCCAGCAGCGACGCCCCGGGGGGGGGCGGAGGCACAGATACGCAGTATTTT.

This clonotype has more than one count but fewer than ten. This sequence joins TRBV12-3 or TRBV12-4 and TRBJ2-5, with 7 bases matching TRBD1. Trimming cost V 6 bases and J 5 bases; bases outside gene matches: 21. This CDR3 is built from 18 residues. The CDR3 bases are TGTGCCAGCAGCCGTCGGACAGGCGGACGTCAAGTTTCGGAGACCCAGTACTTC. Translating it yields CASSRRTGGRQVSETQYF.

The rearrangement links TRBV25-1 to TRBJ2-5, with 15 bases identical to TRBD2. Losses at the gene ends were 4 bases for V and 6 bases for J; bases not matched to a gene: 6. CDR1 is MGHDK, CDR2 SYGVNS, per germline. The CDR3 has 16 amino acids. CDR3 in amino acids: CASSVPGTSGGQTQYF. CDR3 nucleotide sequence: TGTGCCAGCAGTGTTCCTGGGACTAGCGGGGGGCAGACCCAGTACTTC.